Below are 26 T cell receptor beta chains sequenced from a single sample in a study of blood T cell repertoires in COVID-19. Data came from immunoSEQ multiplex PCR; TCRdb stores just in-frame clones and leaves some out. Of roughly 290,000 clones listed, approximately 85% are singletons. The sequenced sample consisted of peripheral blood. All receptors derive from a human donor with COVID-19, enrolled during active disease. The donor label of this sample is uncertain.

In this sample, this clone turned up a few times. The CDR3 DNA sequence: TGTGCCAGCAGTCTAAATCAGCCCCAGCATTTT. Residues: CASSLNQPQHF. The gene calls are TRBV12-3 or TRBV12-4 and TRBJ1-5; D remains unclear. This CDR3 region has 11 residues. Trimming left V 5 bases short and J 4 bases short, with 3 bases between.

The rearrangement uses TRBV2 and TRBJ2-2; D ambiguous. Trimming cost V 2 bases and J 7 bases, with 8 bases left between them. CDR3 length: 13 amino acids. CDR1 and CDR2 (germline): SNHLY, FYNNEI. The CDR3 DNA follows: TGTGCCAGCAGTGAACCCGTAATCGGGGAGCTGTTTTTT. Protein: CASSEPVIGELFF.

This chain links TRBV9 with TRBJ2-4, with D perhaps TRBD2 (5 bases). V lost 0 bases to trimming and J lost 4 bases, with 11 bases between them. The CDR3 spans 15 residues. Germline values: CDR1 SGDLS, CDR2 YYNGEE. CDR3 protein: CASSVEYSGKNIQYF. CDR3 DNA sequence: TGTGCCAGCAGCGTAGAGTACAGCGGTAAAAACATTCAGTACTTC.

The rearrangement links TRBV6-5 to TRBJ1-1, with 10 bases lining up with TRBD1. This CDR3 region has 13 residues. Germline CDR1 reads MNHEY; CDR2 reads SVGAGI. Unmatched junction bases numbered 1, after V lost 9 bases and J lost 0 bases. The CDR3 nucleotides read TGTGCCAGTGGGACAGGGGTGAACACTGAAGCTTTCTTT. It is translated as CASGTGVNTEAFF.

This chain connects TRBV19 to TRBJ1-5; TRBD1 aligns across 9 bases. With 4 bases clipped from V and 6 bases from J, the junction kept 1 base outside the gene matches. This CDR3 comprises 13 residues. Germline-derived CDR1 and CDR2 are LNHDA and SQIVND (reference sequence). CDR3 sequence (DNA): TGTGCCAGTAGTACACAGGGGGCTCAGCCCCAGCATTTT. This sequence encodes CASSTQGAQPQHF.

J is TRBJ1-2 and V is TRBV14; 7 bases map to TRBD1. The CDR3 extends over 13 amino acids. Per the germline V gene, CDR1 is SGHDN and CDR2 is FVKESK. After removal of 4 bases from V and 7 bases from J, the junction contained 6 bases not matched to a gene. The CDR3 reads CASSPGRGLGYTF. In nucleotides, the CDR3 is TGTGCCAGCAGCCCCGGGAGGGGGCTTGGCTACACCTTC. Filled out from reference TRBV14 and TRBJ1-2, the complete variable domain reads EAGVTQFPSHSVIEKGQTVTLRCDPISGHDNLYWYRRVMGKEIKFLLHFVKESKQDESGMPNNRFLAERTGGTYSTLKVQPAELEDSGVYFCASSPGRGLGYTFGSGTRLTVV.

The chain recombines TRBV28 with TRBJ1-2; 7 bases are a match to TRBD1. This CDR3 spans 14 amino acids. CDR1 is MDHEN, CDR2 SYDVKM, per germline. After removal of 6 bases from V and 3 bases from J, the junction contained 7 bases not matched to a gene. CDR3 bases: TGTGCCAGCAGGCAGGGGGATGGCTACTATGGCTACACCTTC. As protein: CASRQGDGYYGYTF.

Only one count was recorded for this clone. This chain links TRBV5-1 with TRBJ2-7, with 7 positions matching TRBD1. V shed 3 bases, J shed 2 bases, and the junction held 8 bases outside the gene matches. The CDR3 consists of 15 residues. Germline V gene lookup returns CDR1 SGHRS and CDR2 YFSETQ. Here the CDR3 reads CASSSFGGQAYEQYF. CDR3 nucleotides: TGCGCCAGCAGCTCATTCGGAGGACAGGCCTACGAGCAGTACTTC.

The chain links TRBV7-2 to TRBJ2-3; D unclear. The CDR3 runs 15 residues. Deletions cut 1 base from V and 6 bases from J, with 14 bases between. Germline V CDR1 and CDR2: SGHTA, FQGNSA. The CDR3 loop reads CASSLVGGARDTQYF. The CDR3 bases are TGTGCCAGCAGCTTAGTAGGCGGAGCTCGGGATACGCAGTATTTT. Drawing the rest from reference TRBV7-2 and TRBJ2-3, the complete variable domain is GAGVSQSPSNKVTEKGKDVELRCDPISGHTALYWYRQSLGQGLEFLIYFQGNSAPDKSGLPSDRFSAERTGGSVSTLTIQRTQQEDSAVYLCASSLVGGARDTQYFGPGTRLTVL.

In its sample, this clone was seen once. The chain links TRBV19 to TRBJ1-6; 7 bases fit TRBD1. V trimming: 5 bases; J trimming: 6 bases; junction bases outside the gene matches: 4. The CDR3 extends over 14 amino acids. The germline gives CDR1 LNHDA, CDR2 SQIVND (reference sequence). The CDR3 nucleotides read TGTGCCAGTAGTCCTCGGGACAGTAATTCACCCCTCCACTTT. This sequence encodes CASSPRDSNSPLHF.

This chain connects TRBV10-3 to TRBJ1-5; tentatively, D is TRBD1 (5 bases). The CDR3 runs 16 residues. CDR1 and CDR2 (germline): ENHRY, SYGVKD. V lost 6 bases and J lost 2, with 17 bases in between. This CDR3 reads CAIRTEFGEGNQPQHF. The CDR3 DNA reads as TGTGCCATCAGGACAGAATTCGGTGAGGGCAATCAGCCCCAGCATTTT.

V usage is TRBV7-9 and J usage is TRBJ1-5, with a possible D match to TRBD1 (6 bases). Trimming pared 1 base from V and 7 bases from J, leaving 17 bases between. Per germline, CDR1 SEHNR and CDR2 FQNEAQ (reference sequence). The length of the CDR3 is 16 residues. CDR3 protein: CASSLGSAGAEQPQHF. The DNA for the CDR3 is TGTGCCAGCAGCTTAGGGTCAGCAGGGGCTGAACAGCCCCAGCATTTT.

The chain combines TRBV7-2 with TRBJ1-4; 8 nucleotides agree with TRBD1. CDR3 length: 13 amino acids. J gave up 8 bases and V 4 bases, and 3 bases lay outside the gene matches. Per the germline V gene, CDR1 is SGHTA and CDR2 is FQGNSA. The CDR3 protein is CASSSDRVEKLFF. CDR3 sequence (DNA): TGTGCCAGCAGCTCGGACAGGGTAGAAAAACTGTTTTTT. The full variable domain, rest sourced from reference TRBV7-2 and TRBJ1-4, is GAGVSQSPSNKVTEKGKDVELRCDPISGHTALYWYRQSLGQGLEFLIYFQGNSAPDKSGLPSDRFSAERTGGSVSTLTIQRTQQEDSAVYLCASSSDRVEKLFFGSGTQLSVL.

V and J are TRBV30 and TRBJ1-4; D is perhaps TRBD1 (6 bases). This CDR3 is 15 amino acids long. V lost 2 bases and J lost 4, with 14 bases in between. CDR1 GTSNPN and CDR2 SVGIG come from the germline V gene (reference sequence). The CDR3 loop is CAWSPGGQINEKLFF. The DNA of the CDR3 is TGTGCCTGGAGTCCGGGGGGGCAGATTAATGAAAAACTGTTTTTT. Drawing the rest from reference TRBV30 and TRBJ1-4, the complete variable domain is SQTIHQWPATLVQPVGSPLSLECTVEGTSNPNLYWYRQAAGRGLQLLFYSVGIGQISSEVPQNLSASRPQDRQFILSSKKLLLSDSGFYLCAWSPGGQINEKLFFGSGTQLSVL.

The chain joins TRBV24-1 to TRBJ2-3; 7 bases agree with TRBD2. This CDR3 has 18 amino acids. Unmatched junction bases numbered 14, after V lost 3 bases and J lost 3 bases. Germline values: CDR1 KGHDR, CDR2 SFDVKD. This CDR3 reads CATSDGSGAGDITDTQYF. The CDR3 nucleotides read TGTGCCACCAGTGATGGAAGTGGGGCGGGAGATATTACAGATACGCAGTATTTT.

J is TRBJ2-3 and V is TRBV6-4; 16 bases align to TRBD2. Unmatched junction bases numbered 12, after V lost 8 bases and J lost 7 bases. In germline, CDR1 is MRHNA, CDR2 SNTAGT. CDR3 length: 17 amino acids. CDR3 protein: CASPGTSGRGNRNTQYF. In nucleotides, the CDR3 is TGTGCCAGCCCGGGGACTAGCGGGAGGGGTAACAGGAATACGCAGTATTTT.

The chain is built from TRBV14 and TRBJ1-2; TRBD1 might be the D (5 bases). Deletions cut 3 bases from V and 1 base from J, with 15 bases between. Germline values: CDR1 SGHDN, CDR2 FVKESK. The CDR3 is 16 amino acids. The CDR3: CASSHSYGGRNYGYTF. The CDR3 DNA is TGTGCCAGCAGCCACTCCTACGGGGGACGTAACTATGGCTACACCTTC. Supplemented by reference TRBV14 and TRBJ1-2, the full variable domain reads EAGVTQFPSHSVIEKGQTVTLRCDPISGHDNLYWYRRVMGKEIKFLLHFVKESKQDESGMPNNRFLAERTGGTYSTLKVQPAELEDSGVYFCASSHSYGGRNYGYTFGSGTRLTVV.

J is TRBJ2-1 and V is TRBV9; TRBD1 is a possible D gene (6 bases). CDR1 is SGDLS, CDR2 YYNGEE, per germline. Between the trimmed V and J ends, which lost 0 bases and 5 bases, there was a span of 12 bases. The CDR3 is made up of 15 amino acids. CDR3 sequence (DNA): TGTGCCAGCAGCGTAGTCTGGGGGCCCAACAATGAGCAGTTCTTC. It is translated as CASSVVWGPNNEQFF.

The CDR3 DNA sequence: TGCAGTGCTAGTTATTCGGAGTACACTGAAGCTTTCTTT. The encoded protein is CSASYSEYTEAFF. The V gene is TRBV20-1, the J gene TRBJ1-1; D remains ambiguous. Germline V gives CDR1 DFQATT, CDR2 SNEGSKA (reference sequence). The CDR3 consists of 13 residues. V was clipped by 3 bases and J by 3 bases, with 11 bases between them.

There are a few counts of this clone. This chain links TRBV19 with TRBJ2-7; 10 nucleotides match TRBD1. V was clipped by 6 bases and J by 6 bases; unmatched bases: 11. In germline, CDR1 is LNHDA, CDR2 SQIVND (reference sequence). This CDR3 has 15 amino acids. The CDR3 DNA reads TGTGCCAGTAGAGGCGCCCGGACAGGGGGTAGCGAGCAGTACTTC. It translates to CASRGARTGGSEQYF.

The V call is TRBV28, the J call TRBJ1-2, with a possible D match to TRBD1 (6 bases). The V gene lost 4 bases and the J gene lost 9 bases, with 12 bases spanning the gap. The CDR3 has 12 amino acids. Germline lookup yields CDR1 MDHEN and CDR2 SYDVKM. For the CDR3, the DNA is TGTGCCAGCAGTTCCTCAACAGGGCGCTACACCTTC. Protein sequence: CASSSSTGRYTF.

The genes are TRBV10-3 and TRBJ2-3; 7 bases agree with TRBD1. Trimming removed 11 bases from V and 8 bases from J; junction bases left unmatched: 10. Germline V gives CDR1 ENHRY, CDR2 SYGVKD. The CDR3 contains 12 residues. This chain's CDR3 is CASGTAQSTQYF. As DNA, the CDR3 is TGTGCCTCGGGGACAGCACAGAGTACGCAGTATTTT.

The rearrangement joins TRBV7-9 to TRBJ1-5; D not resolved. V was trimmed by 1 base and J by 5 bases, leaving 12 bases between them. This CDR3 is built from 15 residues. The germline CDR1 and CDR2 sequences are SEHNR and FQNEAQ (reference sequence). This CDR3 reads CASSLEGLGDQPQHF. The CDR3 DNA sequence: TGTGCCAGCAGCTTAGAAGGGCTCGGGGATCAGCCCCAGCATTTT.

The J gene is TRBJ2-7, the V gene TRBV18; 11 bases line up with TRBD1. CDR1 is KGHSH and CDR2 is LQKENI in the germline V gene. Unmatched junction bases numbered 9, after V lost 3 bases and J lost 5 bases. This CDR3 is built from 16 residues. CDR3 residues: CASSPIGQGAGHEQYF. The CDR3, as DNA: TGTGCCAGCTCACCTATCGGACAGGGGGCGGGCCACGAGCAGTACTTC.

The V call is TRBV5-6, the J call TRBJ1-2; 9 positions agree with TRBD1. Germline V gene sequence: CDR1 SGHDT, CDR2 YYEEEE. The ends lost 0 bases at V and 0 bases at J; junction bases unmatched: 6. The CDR3 covers 17 residues. The CDR3 here is CASSLDRDRVANYGYTF. Here the CDR3 DNA reads TGTGCCAGCAGCTTGGACCGGGACAGGGTGGCTAACTATGGCTACACCTTC.

This chain uses TRBV11-3 with TRBJ1-2, with D unclear. The CDR3 is 15 residues long. Trimming shortened V by 5 bases and J by 6 bases, and 19 bases separated the two germline ends. Looked up from germline, CDR1 is SGHNT and CDR2 is YENEEA. CDR3 sequence reads: CASSPGGSLKNGYTF. CDR3 coding DNA: TGTGCCAGCAGCCCCGGCGGGTCGTTGAAGAATGGCTACACCTTC.